This entry lists 9 T cell receptor beta chains sequenced from one sample in a study of beta chain features in type 1 diabetes. The sequenced template was cDNA made from the entire isolated RNA. Profiling relied on immunoSEQ multiplex PCR, and the TCRdb table lists in-frame clones only, not all of them. In the table there are fewer than 500,000 clones, approximately 14% of which are singletons. The sequenced sample was naive CD4+ T cells from blood. All receptors come from a man in his thirties or forties in good health.

The chain couples TRBV14 to TRBJ1-2, with D unclear. V lost 2 bases, J lost 8 bases, and 12 bases lay in between. The CDR3 is made up of 13 amino acids. The V gene's germline CDR1 is SGHDN and CDR2 FVKESK. The CDR3 DNA follows: TGTGCCAGCAGCCAAAATGATAGATCGGGCTACACCTTC. It specifies CASSQNDRSGYTF.

The DNA for the CDR3 is TGTGCCAGCAGCCCCGGTCAGAACACTGAAGCTTTCTTT. Amino acids: CASSPGQNTEAFF. This rearrangement joins TRBV5-4 to TRBJ1-1; no firm D call. Trimming removed 4 bases at V and 1 base at J, with 8 bases between. Germline CDR1 and CDR2: SGHNT and YYREEE (reference sequence). CDR3 length: 13 residues.

This clone was detected a few times. The J gene is TRBJ2-7, the V gene TRBV15; the D is unclear. V was pared by 2 bases and J by 3 bases, with 11 bases between. This CDR3 spans 14 amino acids. Germline V gene data show CDR1 as LNHNV and CDR2 as YYDKDF (reference sequence). CDR3 DNA: TGTGCCACCAGCAGAACCGGCCCCATCTACGAGCAGTACTTC. It translates to CATSRTGPIYEQYF.

V and J are TRBV6-1 and TRBJ1-3, with D unclear. The CDR3 is 16 residues long. Germline CDR1 MNHNS, CDR2 SASEGT. V was trimmed by 4 bases and J by 0 bases, leaving 13 bases between them. DNA of the CDR3: TGTGCCAGCAGTGCCATCCAGATTCTCTCTGGAAACACCATATATTTT. As protein: CASSAIQILSGNTIYF.

This clone was counted only a few times. The V call is TRBV19, the J call TRBJ1-1; D is unclear. Germline CDR1 and CDR2: LNHDA and SQIVND (reference sequence). This CDR3 contains 13 residues. V lost 7 bases and J 0 bases, leaving 9 bases between the germline ends. CDR3 amino acids: CASTIGMNTEAFF. The CDR3 DNA is TGTGCCAGTACAATCGGGATGAACACTGAAGCTTTCTTT.

The sample holds a few counts of this clone. The chain uses TRBV23-1 and TRBJ1-2; D remains unclear. TRBV23-1 is sorted into the ORF group, with uncertain function. V was trimmed by 3 bases and J by 3 bases, leaving 8 bases between them. The CDR3 runs to 13 residues. The CDR3 nucleotides read TGCGCCAGCAGTCATGACACTTACTATGGCTACACCTTC. Amino acids: CASSHDTYYGYTF.

The table lists this clone with a few counts. The chain is built from TRBV14 and TRBJ2-5; D may be TRBD1 or TRBD2 (5 bases each). This CDR3 has 18 amino acids. From germline, CDR1 is SGHDN and CDR2 FVKESK. The V end lost 4 bases, the J end lost 5 bases, and 26 bases lay between the germline ends. The CDR3 loop reads CASSPLGARRPRQETQYF. The CDR3, as DNA: TGTGCCAGCAGCCCTCTCGGGGCTCGCAGGCCCCGTCAGGAGACCCAGTACTTC.

This clone was observed a few times. The chain links TRBV10-3 to TRBJ2-5, with a weak D call TRBD2 (6 bases). The CDR3 is 15 residues long. CDR1 and CDR2 (germline): ENHRY, SYGVKD. Between the trimmed V and J ends, which lost 4 bases and 3 bases, there was a span of 15 bases. The CDR3 sequence: CAISGHRSGEETQYF. CDR3 bases: TGTGCCATCAGTGGGCACCGTAGCGGAGAAGAGACCCAGTACTTC.

The sample holds a few counts of this clone. The chain is built from TRBV9 and TRBJ2-1; 14 bases map to TRBD2. The CDR3 is 15 residues long. Germline V gives CDR1 SGDLS, CDR2 YYNGEE. Trimming cost V 3 bases and J 10 bases; bases outside gene matches: 6. CDR3 DNA sequence: TGTGCCAGCAGCGCAGGGACTAGCGGGAGTGGGGAGCAGTTCTTC. Its translation is CASSAGTSGSGEQFF.